The clone carrying this T cell receptor (beta chain) was seen a handful of times. As processed by the authors: Quantification of nucleated cells was approximated via reference gene primer amplification. Data came from immunoSEQ multiplex PCR; TCRdb stores just in-frame clones and leaves some out. Clonal size and the V and J genes are those of that table, whereas D and trimming came from the DNA. The sample contains 55,000 to 65,000 clones, 79% of which appear only once. V lost 5 bases, J lost 7 bases, and 7 bases lay in between. This CDR3 contains 11 residues. Per the germline V gene, CDR1 is KGHDR and CDR2 is SFDVKD. These data belong to a study of blood T cell repertoires in COVID-19. Study context: Sites across the United States, Italy and Spain contributed samples from acute and convalescent COVID-19. PBMCs, B-cell-depleted T cells, or T cells provided the cDNA or gDNA that made up the material.

The J gene is TRBJ1-1, the V gene TRBV24-1; D unresolved. The clonotype was recovered from a man aged 55 to 70 with acute or convalescent COVID-19. Sample: peripheral blood. CDR3 amino acids: CATSVNGEAFF. In DNA form, the CDR3 reads TGTGCCACCAGTGTTAACGGTGAAGCTTTCTTT.